This TCR beta chain is drawn from a study of regulatory T cells in long-lasting Graves disease. With V trimmed by 4 bases and J by 7 bases, 8 bases remained unmatched. Per the germline V gene, CDR1 is LGHDT and CDR2 is YNNKEL (reference sequence). CDR3 size: 15 residues. The time point was: newly diagnosed GD, antithyroid drugs for less than 3 months. There was RNA extracted from PBMCs, and the TCR library was made from it. Building of the TCR beta libraries involved iRepertoire HTBI primers and Arm-PCR of CDR3 regions. TCRdb passed the multiplex PCR reads through MiXCR, listing each CDR3 protein once. The table shows hundreds of thousands of distinct CDR3 sequences, with roughly 15% occurring only once. The same sample was also studied in work on T cells in Graves' hyperthyroidism and ophthalmopathy. According to that study: Most clonotypes expanded in thyroid above 0.001 were likewise present in blood. Classification by a 13 V-J model distinguished ophthalmopathy from stable hyperthyroidism.

This chain links TRBV3-1 with TRBJ1-5; the match to TRBD1 covers 9 bases. The receptor was isolated from a woman aged 25 to 39 with Graves disease. The sequencing here drew on peripheral blood mononuclear cells (PBMCs), taken at new diagnosis, from a patient treated with antithyroid drugs. The CDR3 region is CASSLSSQGAQPQHF. The CDR3 DNA reads as TGTGCCAGCAGCCTAAGTTCACAGGGGGCGCAGCCCCAGCATTTT.